The 2 T cell receptor beta chains below all came from one sample that was sequenced in a study of cytotoxic CD8 clonotypes in ibrutinib-treated CLL. This table comes from immunoSEQ multiplex PCR, and its TCRdb copy is limited to in-frame clones, with some not included. Of about 120,000 clones listed, roughly 60% are singletons. The sequenced sample was PBMCs, obtained after 24 months of ibrutinib treatment. Source of these receptors: a human donor with chronic lymphocytic leukemia.

V usage is TRBV5-1 and J usage is TRBJ2-7; 7 bases map to TRBD1. CDR3 length: 14 residues. The V segment lost 0 bases and the J segment 2 bases; nucleotides outside the gene matches: 2. The V gene's germline CDR1 is SGHRS and CDR2 YFSETQ. The CDR3 nucleotides are TGCGCCAGCAGCTTGGGTGACAGGGCCTACGAGCAGTACTTC. Translated: CASSLGDRAYEQYF.

The chain joins TRBV4-3 to TRBJ1-6; D is possibly TRBD1 (5 bases). From germline, CDR1 is LGHNA and CDR2 YSLEER. With 0 bases removed from V and 9 bases from J, the gap between germline ends came to 21 bases. The CDR3 runs 18 residues. CDR3 sequence (DNA): TGCGCCAGCAGCCAAGACGTCTCGAGGCAGGCTGGGGCTTCACCCCTCCACTTT. Residues: CASSQDVSRQAGASPLHF.